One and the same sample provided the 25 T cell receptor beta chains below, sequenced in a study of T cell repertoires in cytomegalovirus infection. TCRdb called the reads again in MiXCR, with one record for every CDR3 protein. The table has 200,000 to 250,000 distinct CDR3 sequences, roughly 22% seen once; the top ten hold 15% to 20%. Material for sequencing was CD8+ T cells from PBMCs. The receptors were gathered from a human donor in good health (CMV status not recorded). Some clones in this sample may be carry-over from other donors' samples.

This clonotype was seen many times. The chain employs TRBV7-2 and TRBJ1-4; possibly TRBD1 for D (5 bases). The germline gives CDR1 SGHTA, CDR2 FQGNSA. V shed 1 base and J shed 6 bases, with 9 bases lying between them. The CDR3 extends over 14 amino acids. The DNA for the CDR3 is TGTGCCAGCAGCTTAGGACAGCTAGATGAAAAACTGTTTTTT. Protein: CASSLGQLDEKLFF.

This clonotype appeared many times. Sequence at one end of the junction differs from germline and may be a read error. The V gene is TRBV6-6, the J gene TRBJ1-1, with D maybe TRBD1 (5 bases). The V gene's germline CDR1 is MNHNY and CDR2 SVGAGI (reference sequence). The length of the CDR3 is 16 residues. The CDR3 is CASSYGAGRLNNEAFF. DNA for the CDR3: TGTGCCAGCAGTTACGGGGCAGGGCGCCTGAACAATGAAGCTTTCTTT.

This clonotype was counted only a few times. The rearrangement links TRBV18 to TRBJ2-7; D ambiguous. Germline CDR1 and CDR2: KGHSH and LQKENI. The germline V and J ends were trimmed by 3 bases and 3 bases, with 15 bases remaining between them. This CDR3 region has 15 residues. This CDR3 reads CASSPYSDSFYEQYF. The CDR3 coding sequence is TGTGCCAGCTCACCTTACAGTGACTCCTTCTACGAGCAGTACTTC.

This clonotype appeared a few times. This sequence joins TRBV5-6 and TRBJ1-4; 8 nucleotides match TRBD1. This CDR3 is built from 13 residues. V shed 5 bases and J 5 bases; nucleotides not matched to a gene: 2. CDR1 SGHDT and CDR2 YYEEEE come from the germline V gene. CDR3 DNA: TGTGCCAGCAGTGGACAGGGAAATGAAAAACTGTTTTTT. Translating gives CASSGQGNEKLFF. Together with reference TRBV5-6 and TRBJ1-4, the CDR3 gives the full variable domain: DAGVTQSPTHLIKTRGQQVTLRCSPKSGHDTVSWYQQALGQGPQFIFQYYEEEERQRGNFPDRFSGHQFPNYSSELNVNALLLGDSALYLCASSGQGNEKLFFGSGTQLSVL.

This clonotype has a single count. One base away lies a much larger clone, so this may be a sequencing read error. The chain's CDR3 is CASSSGVYNGQFF. In nucleotides, the CDR3 is TGTGCCAGCAGTTCAGGGGTCTACAATGGGCAGTTCTTC. This chain links TRBV6-1 with TRBJ2-1; possibly TRBD1 for D (6 bases). The CDR3 length is 13 residues. Germline V CDR1 and CDR2: MNHNS, SASEGT.

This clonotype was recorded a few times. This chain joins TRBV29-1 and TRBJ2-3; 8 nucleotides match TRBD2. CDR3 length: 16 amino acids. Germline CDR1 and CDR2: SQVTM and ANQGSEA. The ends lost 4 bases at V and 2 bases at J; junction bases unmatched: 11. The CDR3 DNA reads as TGCAGCGTTGGGGGAGGAGCGGGAGATATCACAGATACGCAGTATTTT. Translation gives CSVGGGAGDITDTQYF.

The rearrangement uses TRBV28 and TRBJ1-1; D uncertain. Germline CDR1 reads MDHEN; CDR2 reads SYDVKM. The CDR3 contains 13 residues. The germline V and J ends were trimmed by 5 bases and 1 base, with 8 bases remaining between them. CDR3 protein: CASSITSNTEAFF. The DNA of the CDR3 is TGTGCCAGCAGTATTACTTCGAACACTGAAGCTTTCTTT.

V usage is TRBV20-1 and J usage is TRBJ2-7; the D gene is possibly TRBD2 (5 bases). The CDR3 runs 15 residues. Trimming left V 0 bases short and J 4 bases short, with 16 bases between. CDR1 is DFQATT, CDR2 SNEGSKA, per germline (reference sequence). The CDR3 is CSARDLRGQQYEQYF. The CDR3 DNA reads TGCAGTGCTAGAGATTTGAGAGGGCAGCAATACGAGCAGTACTTC.

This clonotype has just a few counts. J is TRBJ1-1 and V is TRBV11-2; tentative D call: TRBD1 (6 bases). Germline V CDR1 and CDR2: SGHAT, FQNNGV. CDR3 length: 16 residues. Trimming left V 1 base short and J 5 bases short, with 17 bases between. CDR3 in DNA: TGTGCCAGCAGCTTAGGTCTACAGGGACCCTCGACTGAAGCTTTCTTT. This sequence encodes CASSLGLQGPSTEAFF.

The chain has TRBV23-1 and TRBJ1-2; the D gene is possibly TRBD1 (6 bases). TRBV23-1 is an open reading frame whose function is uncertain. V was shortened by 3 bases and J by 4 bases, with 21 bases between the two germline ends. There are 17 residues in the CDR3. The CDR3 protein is CASSQLSSTGTFYGYTF. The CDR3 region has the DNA TGCGCCAGCAGTCAGCTCTCATCGACCGGGACATTCTATGGCTACACCTTC.

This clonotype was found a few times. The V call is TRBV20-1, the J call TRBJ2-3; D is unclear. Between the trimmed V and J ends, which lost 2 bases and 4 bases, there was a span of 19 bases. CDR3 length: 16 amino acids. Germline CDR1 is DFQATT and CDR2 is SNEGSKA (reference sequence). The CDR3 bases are TGCAGTGCTAGAACCGGGTGGCAAAGCCCACCAGATACGCAGTATTTT. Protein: CSARTGWQSPPDTQYF.

The CDR3 nucleotides are TGTGCCACCAAACTCAGGGAGGGGGCTAACACTGAAGCTTTCTTT. Amino acid sequence: CATKLREGANTEAFF. The genes are TRBV6-5 and TRBJ1-1; TRBD1 agrees at 7 bases. The CDR3 runs 15 residues. Germline V gene sequence: CDR1 MNHEY, CDR2 SVGAGI. V lost 10 bases to trimming and J lost 2 bases; unmatched junction nucleotides: 13.

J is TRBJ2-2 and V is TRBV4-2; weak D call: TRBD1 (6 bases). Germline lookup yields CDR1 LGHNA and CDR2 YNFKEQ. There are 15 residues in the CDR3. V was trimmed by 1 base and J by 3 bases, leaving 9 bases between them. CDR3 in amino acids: CASSQVPGDTGELFF. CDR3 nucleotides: TGTGCCAGCAGCCAAGTACCAGGGGACACCGGGGAGCTGTTTTTT.

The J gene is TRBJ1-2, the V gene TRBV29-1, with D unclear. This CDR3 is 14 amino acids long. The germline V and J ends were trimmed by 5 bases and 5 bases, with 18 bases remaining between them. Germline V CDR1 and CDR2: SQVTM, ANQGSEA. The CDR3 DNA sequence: TGCAGCGTTCCCGGACGGACCGAGGGATATGGCTACACCTTC. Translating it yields CSVPGRTEGYGYTF.

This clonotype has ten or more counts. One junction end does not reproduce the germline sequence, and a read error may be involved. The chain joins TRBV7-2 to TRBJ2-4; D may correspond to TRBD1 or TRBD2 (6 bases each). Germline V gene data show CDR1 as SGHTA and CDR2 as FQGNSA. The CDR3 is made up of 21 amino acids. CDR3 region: CASSLASPHHREYRAKNIQYF. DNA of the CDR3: TGTGCCAGCAGCCTAGCGAGCCCTCACCACAGGGAGTATCGGGCCAAAAACATTCAGTACTTC.

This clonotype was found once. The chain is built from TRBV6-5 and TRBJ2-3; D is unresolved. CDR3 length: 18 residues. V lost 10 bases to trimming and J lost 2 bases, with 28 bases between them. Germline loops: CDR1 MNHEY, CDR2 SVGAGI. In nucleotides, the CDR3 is TGTGCCACCCCCCCAGAAGGGTTCCCAGACCTTTCCACAGATACGCAGTATTTT. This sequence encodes CATPPEGFPDLSTDTQYF.

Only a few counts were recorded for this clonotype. The CDR3 protein is CASSGDFSNYNEQFF. In DNA, the CDR3 is TGTGCCAGCAGTGGGGACTTCTCTAACTACAATGAGCAGTTCTTC. This rearrangement joins TRBV6-5 to TRBJ2-1; tentatively, D is TRBD2 (6 bases). The ends were cut back, 5 bases at V and 3 bases at J, with 14 bases in the middle. The V gene's germline CDR1 is MNHEY and CDR2 SVGAGI. CDR3 length equals 15 residues.

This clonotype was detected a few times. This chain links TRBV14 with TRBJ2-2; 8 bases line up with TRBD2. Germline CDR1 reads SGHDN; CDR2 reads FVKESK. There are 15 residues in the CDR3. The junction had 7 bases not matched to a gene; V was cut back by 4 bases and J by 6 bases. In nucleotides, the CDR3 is TGTGCCAGCAGCCCCTGGACTAGCAAGGCCGGGGAGCTGTTTTTT. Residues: CASSPWTSKAGELFF.

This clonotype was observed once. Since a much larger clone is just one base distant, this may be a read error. The CDR3, as DNA: TGTGTCAGCAGGGAGGACTTTCTCCAGCATTTT. It yields the protein CVSREDFLQHF. The chain recombines TRBV6-6 with TRBJ1-5, with D possibly TRBD1 on 5 matching bases. The CDR3 has 11 amino acids. CDR1 is MNHNY, CDR2 SVGAGI, per germline (reference sequence).

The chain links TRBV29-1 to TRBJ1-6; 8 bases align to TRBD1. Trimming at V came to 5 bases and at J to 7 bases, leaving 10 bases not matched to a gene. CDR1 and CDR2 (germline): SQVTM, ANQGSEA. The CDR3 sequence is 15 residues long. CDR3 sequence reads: CSVTYGQGANSPLHF. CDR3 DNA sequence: TGCAGCGTTACATATGGCCAGGGGGCCAATTCACCCCTCCACTTT.

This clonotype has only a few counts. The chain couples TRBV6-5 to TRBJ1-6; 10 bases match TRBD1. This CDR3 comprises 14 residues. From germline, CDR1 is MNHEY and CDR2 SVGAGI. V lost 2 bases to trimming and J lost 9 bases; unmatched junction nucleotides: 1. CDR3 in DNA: TGTGCCAGCAGTTACGGGACAGGGGTTTCACCCCTCCACTTT. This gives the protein CASSYGTGVSPLHF.

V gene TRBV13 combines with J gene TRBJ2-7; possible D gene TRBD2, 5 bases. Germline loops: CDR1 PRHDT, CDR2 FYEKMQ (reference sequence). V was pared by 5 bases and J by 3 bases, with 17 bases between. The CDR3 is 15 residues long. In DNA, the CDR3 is TGTGCCAGCAGCGTCCAGACTTCGGGGTACTACGAGCAGTACTTC. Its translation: CASSVQTSGYYEQYF.

The CDR3 coding sequence is TGCGCCAGCAGCCGTTCCCACGGGACACCAATATTTAACACTGAAGCTTTCTTT. The encoded protein is CASSRSHGTPIFNTEAFF. This chain connects TRBV4-1 to TRBJ1-1, with a possible D match to TRBD1 (6 bases). Germline CDR1 and CDR2: MGHRA and YSYEKL. This CDR3 is 18 amino acids long. V lost 4 bases to trimming and J lost 2 bases, with 23 bases between them.

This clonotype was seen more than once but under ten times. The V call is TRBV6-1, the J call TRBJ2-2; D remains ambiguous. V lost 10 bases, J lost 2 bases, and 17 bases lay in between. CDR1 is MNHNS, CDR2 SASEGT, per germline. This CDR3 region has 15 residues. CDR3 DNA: TGTGCCACCGAACTACATCTCTTAAACACCGGGGAGCTGTTTTTT. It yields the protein CATELHLLNTGELFF.

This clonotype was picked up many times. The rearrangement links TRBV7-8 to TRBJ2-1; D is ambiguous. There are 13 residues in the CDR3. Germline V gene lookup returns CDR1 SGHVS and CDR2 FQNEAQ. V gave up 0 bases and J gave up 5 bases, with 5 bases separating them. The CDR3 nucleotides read TGTGCCAGCAGCTTAGCCCGTAACAATGAGCAGTTCTTC. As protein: CASSLARNNEQFF.